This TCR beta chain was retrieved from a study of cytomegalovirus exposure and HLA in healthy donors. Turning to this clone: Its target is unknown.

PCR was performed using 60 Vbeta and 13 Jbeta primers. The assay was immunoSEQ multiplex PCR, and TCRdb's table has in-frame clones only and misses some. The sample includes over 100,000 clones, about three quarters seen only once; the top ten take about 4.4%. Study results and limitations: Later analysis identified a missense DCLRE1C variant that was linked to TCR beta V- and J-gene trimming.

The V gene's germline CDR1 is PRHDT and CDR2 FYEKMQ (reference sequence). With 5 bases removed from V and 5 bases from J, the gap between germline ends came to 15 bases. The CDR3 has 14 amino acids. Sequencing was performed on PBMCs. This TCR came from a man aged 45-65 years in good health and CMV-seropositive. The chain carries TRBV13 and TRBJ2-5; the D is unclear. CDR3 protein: CASSAQSPVETQYF. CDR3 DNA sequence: TGTGCCAGCAGCGCACAGTCCCCTGTGGAGACCCAGTACTTC.